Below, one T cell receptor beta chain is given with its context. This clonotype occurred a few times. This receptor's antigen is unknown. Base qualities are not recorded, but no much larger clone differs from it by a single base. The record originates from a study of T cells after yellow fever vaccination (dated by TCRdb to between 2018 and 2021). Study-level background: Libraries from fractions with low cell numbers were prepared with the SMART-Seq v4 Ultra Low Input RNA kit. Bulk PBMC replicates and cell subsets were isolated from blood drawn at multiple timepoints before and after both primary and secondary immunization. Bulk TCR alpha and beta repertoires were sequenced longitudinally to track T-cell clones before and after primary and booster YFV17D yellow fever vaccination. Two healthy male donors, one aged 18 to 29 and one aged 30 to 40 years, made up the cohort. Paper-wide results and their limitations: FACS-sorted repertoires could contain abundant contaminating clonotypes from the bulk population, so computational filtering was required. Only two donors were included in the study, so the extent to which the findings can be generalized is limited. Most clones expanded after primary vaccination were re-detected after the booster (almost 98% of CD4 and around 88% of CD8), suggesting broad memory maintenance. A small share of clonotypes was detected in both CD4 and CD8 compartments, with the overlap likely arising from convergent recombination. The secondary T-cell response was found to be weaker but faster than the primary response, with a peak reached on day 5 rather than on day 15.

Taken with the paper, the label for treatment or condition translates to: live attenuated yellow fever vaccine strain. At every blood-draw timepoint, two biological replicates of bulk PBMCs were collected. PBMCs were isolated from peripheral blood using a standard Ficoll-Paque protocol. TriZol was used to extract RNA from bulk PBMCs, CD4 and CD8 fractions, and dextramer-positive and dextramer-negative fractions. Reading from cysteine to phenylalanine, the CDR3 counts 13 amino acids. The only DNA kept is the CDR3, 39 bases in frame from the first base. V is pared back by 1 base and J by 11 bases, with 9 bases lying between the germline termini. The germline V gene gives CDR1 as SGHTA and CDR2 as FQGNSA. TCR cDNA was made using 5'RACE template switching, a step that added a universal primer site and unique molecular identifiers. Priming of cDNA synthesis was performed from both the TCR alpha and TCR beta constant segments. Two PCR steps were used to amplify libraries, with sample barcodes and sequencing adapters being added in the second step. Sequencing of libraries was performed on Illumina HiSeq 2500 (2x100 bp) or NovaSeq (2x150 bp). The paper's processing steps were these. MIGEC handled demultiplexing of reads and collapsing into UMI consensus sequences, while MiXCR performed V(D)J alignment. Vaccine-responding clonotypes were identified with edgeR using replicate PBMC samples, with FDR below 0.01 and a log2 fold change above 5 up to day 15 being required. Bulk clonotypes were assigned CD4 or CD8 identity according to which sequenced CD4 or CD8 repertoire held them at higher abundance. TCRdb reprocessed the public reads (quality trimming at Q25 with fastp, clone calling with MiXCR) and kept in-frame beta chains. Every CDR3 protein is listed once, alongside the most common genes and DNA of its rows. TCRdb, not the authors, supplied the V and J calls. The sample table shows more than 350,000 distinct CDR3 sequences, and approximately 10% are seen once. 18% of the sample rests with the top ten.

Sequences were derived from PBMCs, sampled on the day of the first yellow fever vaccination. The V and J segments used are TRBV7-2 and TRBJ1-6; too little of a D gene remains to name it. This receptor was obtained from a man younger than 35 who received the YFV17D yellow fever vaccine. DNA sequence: TGTGCCAGCAGCTTAGGATCCCGGGCACCCCTCCACTTT. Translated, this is CASSLGSRAPLHF.